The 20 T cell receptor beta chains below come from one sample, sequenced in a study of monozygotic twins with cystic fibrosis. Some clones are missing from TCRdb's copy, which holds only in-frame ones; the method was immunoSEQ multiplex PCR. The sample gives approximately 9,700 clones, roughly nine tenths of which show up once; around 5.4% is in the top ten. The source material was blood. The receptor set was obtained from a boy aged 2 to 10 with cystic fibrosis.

CDR3 region: CASNYDGSLVTDTQYF. DNA of the CDR3: TGCGCCAGCAACTATGATGGGTCGTTAGTTACAGATACGCAGTATTTT. The genes are TRBV5-1 and TRBJ2-3; D remains ambiguous. CDR1 SGHRS and CDR2 YFSETQ come from the germline V gene. V was cut by 6 bases and J by 3 bases, with 20 bases left in between. CDR3 length equals 16 residues.

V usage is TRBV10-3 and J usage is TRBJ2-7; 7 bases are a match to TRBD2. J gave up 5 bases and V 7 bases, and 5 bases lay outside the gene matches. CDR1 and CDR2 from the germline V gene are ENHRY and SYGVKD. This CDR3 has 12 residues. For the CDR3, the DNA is TGTGCCATCATGGGAGGGAGCCACGAGCAGTACTTC. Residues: CAIMGGSHEQYF.

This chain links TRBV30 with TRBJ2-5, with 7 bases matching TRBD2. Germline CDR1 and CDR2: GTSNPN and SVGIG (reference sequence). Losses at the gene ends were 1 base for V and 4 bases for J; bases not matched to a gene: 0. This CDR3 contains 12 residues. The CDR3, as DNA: TGTGCCTGGAGTGGCGGGGGAGAGACCCAGTACTTC. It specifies CAWSGGGETQYF. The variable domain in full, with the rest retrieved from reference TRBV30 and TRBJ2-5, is SQTIHQWPATLVQPVGSPLSLECTVEGTSNPNLYWYRQAAGRGLQLLFYSVGIGQISSEVPQNLSASRPQDRQFILSSKKLLLSDSGFYLCAWSGGGETQYFGPGTRLLVL.

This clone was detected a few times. CDR3 in amino acids: CASSTRSNTEAFF. CDR3 in DNA: TGTGCCAGCAGCACACGGTCGAACACTGAAGCTTTCTTT. This sequence joins TRBV11-3 and TRBJ1-1; D is unclear. CDR1 SGHNT and CDR2 YENEEA come from the germline V gene. Trimming shortened V by 5 bases and J by 1 base, and 8 bases separated the two germline ends. The CDR3 is 13 amino acids. Full variable domain (rest looked up from reference TRBV11-3 and TRBJ1-1): EAGVVQSPRYKIIEKKQPVAFWCNPISGHNTLYWYLQNLGQGPELLIRYENEEAVDDSQLPKDRFSAERLKGVDSTLKIQPAELGDSAVYLCASSTRSNTEAFFGQGTRLTVV.

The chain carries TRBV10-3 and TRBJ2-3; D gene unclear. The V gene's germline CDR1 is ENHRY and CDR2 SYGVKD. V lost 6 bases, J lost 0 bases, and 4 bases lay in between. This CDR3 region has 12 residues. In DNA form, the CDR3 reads TGTGCCATCAGGGACAGCACAGATACGCAGTATTTT. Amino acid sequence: CAIRDSTDTQYF.

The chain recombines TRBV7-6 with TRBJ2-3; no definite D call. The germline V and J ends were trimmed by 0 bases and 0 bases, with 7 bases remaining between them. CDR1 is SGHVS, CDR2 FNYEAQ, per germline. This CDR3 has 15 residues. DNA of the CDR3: TGTGCCAGCAGCTTAGCGACGGACAGCACAGATACGCAGTATTTT. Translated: CASSLATDSTDTQYF.

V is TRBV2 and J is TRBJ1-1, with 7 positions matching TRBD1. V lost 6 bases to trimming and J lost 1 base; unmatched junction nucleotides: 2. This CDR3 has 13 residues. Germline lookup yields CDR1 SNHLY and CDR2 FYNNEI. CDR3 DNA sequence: TGTGCCAGCAGGTACAGGGGGAACACTGAAGCTTTCTTT. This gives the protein CASRYRGNTEAFF.

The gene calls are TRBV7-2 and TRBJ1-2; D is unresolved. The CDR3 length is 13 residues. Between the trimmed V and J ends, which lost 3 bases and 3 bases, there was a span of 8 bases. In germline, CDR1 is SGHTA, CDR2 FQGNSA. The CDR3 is CASSFERDYGYTF. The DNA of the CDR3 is TGTGCCAGCAGCTTCGAAAGGGACTATGGCTACACCTTC.

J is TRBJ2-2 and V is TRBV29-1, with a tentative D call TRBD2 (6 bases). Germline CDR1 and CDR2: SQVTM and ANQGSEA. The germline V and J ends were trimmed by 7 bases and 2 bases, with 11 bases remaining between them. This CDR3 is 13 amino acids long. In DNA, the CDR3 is TGCAGCGCGAGGGGAGGAAACACCGGGGAGCTGTTTTTT. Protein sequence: CSARGGNTGELFF.

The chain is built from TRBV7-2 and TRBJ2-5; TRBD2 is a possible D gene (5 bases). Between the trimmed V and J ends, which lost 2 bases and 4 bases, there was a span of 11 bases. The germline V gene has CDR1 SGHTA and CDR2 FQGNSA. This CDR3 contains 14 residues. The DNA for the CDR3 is TGTGCCAGCAGCTTAAGGAGGAATCGAGAGACCCAGTACTTC. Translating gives CASSLRRNRETQYF.

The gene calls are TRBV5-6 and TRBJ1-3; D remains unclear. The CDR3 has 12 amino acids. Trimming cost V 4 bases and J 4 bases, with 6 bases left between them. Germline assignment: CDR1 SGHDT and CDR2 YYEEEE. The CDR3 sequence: CASSTYGNTIYF. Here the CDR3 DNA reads TGTGCCAGCAGCACCTACGGAAACACCATATATTTT.

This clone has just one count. The CDR3 region has the DNA TGTGCCAGCAGCCAAGAGGAAAAGGGTAGGGGGGGGACCCAGTACTTC. This sequence encodes CASSQEEKGRGGTQYF. The chain links TRBV4-2 to TRBJ2-5, with D possibly TRBD2 on 7 matching bases. Germline V lookup: CDR1 LGHNA, CDR2 YNFKEQ. V lost 0 bases and J lost 7, with 18 bases in between. This CDR3 is 16 amino acids long.

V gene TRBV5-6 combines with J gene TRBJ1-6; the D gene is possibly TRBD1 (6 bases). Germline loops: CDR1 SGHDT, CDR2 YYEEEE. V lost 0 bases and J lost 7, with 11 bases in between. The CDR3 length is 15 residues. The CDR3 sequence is CASSLGAQGNSPLHF. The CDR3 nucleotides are TGTGCCAGCAGCTTGGGGGCACAGGGCAATTCACCCCTCCACTTT.

The CDR3 protein is CASSSPKKGLYGYTF. The CDR3 DNA reads TGTGCCAGCAGTTCCCCCAAAAAAGGCCTCTATGGCTACACCTTC. V is TRBV27 and J is TRBJ1-2, with no clear D. Germline V gives CDR1 MNHEY, CDR2 SMNVEV (reference sequence). The CDR3 is 15 residues long. V lost 4 bases and J lost 4, with 16 bases in between.

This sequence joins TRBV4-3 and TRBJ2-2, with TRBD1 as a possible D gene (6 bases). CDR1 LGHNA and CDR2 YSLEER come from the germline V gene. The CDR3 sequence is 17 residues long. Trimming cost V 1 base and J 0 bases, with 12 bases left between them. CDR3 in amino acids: CASSQGAGTTNTGELFF. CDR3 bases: TGCGCCAGCAGCCAAGGGGCCGGGACAACGAACACCGGGGAGCTGTTTTTT.

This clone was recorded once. Here the CDR3 reads CASTMARPTNEKLFF. As DNA, the CDR3 is TGTGCCAGTACCATGGCTCGGCCAACTAATGAAAAACTGTTTTTT. This chain uses TRBV19 with TRBJ1-4; D not resolved. CDR1 and CDR2 from the germline V gene are LNHDA and SQIVND (reference sequence). V was clipped by 7 bases and J by 0 bases, with 12 bases between them. CDR3 length: 15 amino acids.

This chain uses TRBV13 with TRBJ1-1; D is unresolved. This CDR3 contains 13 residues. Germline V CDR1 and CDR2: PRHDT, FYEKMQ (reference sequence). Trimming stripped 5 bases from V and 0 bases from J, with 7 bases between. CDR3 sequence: CASSQRVNTEAFF. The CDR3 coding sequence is TGTGCCAGCAGCCAACGAGTGAACACTGAAGCTTTCTTT.

The CDR3: CASSPVYYGYTF. The CDR3 coding sequence is TGTGCCAGCAGCCCGGTCTACTATGGCTACACCTTC. The genes are TRBV14 and TRBJ1-2; D is unresolved. There are 12 residues in the CDR3. CDR1 and CDR2 from the germline V gene are SGHDN and FVKESK. Between the trimmed V and J ends, which lost 4 bases and 3 bases, there was a span of 6 bases.

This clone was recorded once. CDR3 amino acids: CASIGDLNTGELFF. DNA of the CDR3: TGTGCCAGTATAGGGGACTTGAACACCGGGGAGCTGTTTTTT. This chain connects TRBV6-5 to TRBJ2-2; a possible D gene is TRBD2 (6 bases). CDR3 length: 14 residues. V lost 9 bases, J lost 1 base, and 12 bases lay in between. The germline V gene encodes CDR1 MNHEY and CDR2 SVGAGI.

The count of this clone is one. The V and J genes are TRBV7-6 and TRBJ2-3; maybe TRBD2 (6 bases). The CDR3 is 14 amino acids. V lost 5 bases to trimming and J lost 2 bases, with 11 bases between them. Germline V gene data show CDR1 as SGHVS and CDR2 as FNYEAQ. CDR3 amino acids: CASSRGSPTDTQYF. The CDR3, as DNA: TGTGCCAGCAGCCGGGGGAGCCCCACAGATACGCAGTATTTT.